Below are 10 T cell receptor beta chains sequenced from a single sample in a study of cytomegalovirus exposure and HLA in healthy donors. A multiplex PCR was run with 60 Vbeta primers and 13 Jbeta primers. Sequencing was performed with immunoSEQ multiplex PCR; in TCRdb, only in-frame clones are kept and a portion is missing. This repertoire includes about 160,000 clones. The sample consisted of PBMCs. Receptors were obtained from a man between 25 and 39 years old in good health and CMV-seronegative.

The chain recombines TRBV6-5 with TRBJ1-1; D possibly corresponds to TRBD1 (6 bases). Germline V gene data show CDR1 as MNHEY and CDR2 as SVGAGI. The CDR3 contains 13 residues. V gave up 3 bases and J gave up 5 bases, with 10 bases separating them. The CDR3 sequence: CASSYQGYTEAFF. The CDR3 bases are TGTGCCAGCAGTTATCAGGGGTATACTGAAGCTTTCTTT.

The chain couples TRBV4-1 to TRBJ1-5, with D perhaps matching TRBD1 (6 bases). Germline V CDR1 and CDR2: MGHRA, YSYEKL. The ends were cut back, 0 bases at V and 1 base at J, with 7 bases in the middle. The CDR3 spans 15 residues. The CDR3 region has the DNA TGCGCCAGCAGCCAAGACAGGGGAAGCAATCAGCCCCAGCATTTT. This encodes CASSQDRGSNQPQHF.

CDR3 nucleotide sequence: TGTGCCAGCAGTCAACGGTCCTACTATAGCGAGCAGTACTTC. Amino acids: CASSQRSYYSEQYF. The chain carries TRBV2 and TRBJ2-7; unclear D gene. V shed 5 bases and J shed 6 bases, with 17 bases lying between them. CDR3 size: 14 residues. Germline CDR1 and CDR2: SNHLY and FYNNEI.

This rearrangement joins TRBV28 to TRBJ1-1; D may be TRBD1 (6 bases). Trimming left V 1 base short and J 0 bases short, with 18 bases between. There are 18 residues in the CDR3. In germline, CDR1 is MDHEN, CDR2 SYDVKM. The CDR3 spells CASSLYPGGLRVNTEAFF. CDR3 bases: TGTGCCAGCAGTTTATATCCCGGGGGGCTGAGGGTGAACACTGAAGCTTTCTTT.

CDR3 DNA sequence: TGTGCCAGTAGTTTCACCCCGACAGGGTACGCTGAAGCTTTCTTT. It specifies CASSFTPTGYAEAFF. This chain uses TRBV19 with TRBJ1-1, with 7 bases matching TRBD1. V lost 5 bases and J lost 6; bases outside the gene matches: 12. The length of the CDR3 is 15 residues. The germline V gene encodes CDR1 LNHDA and CDR2 SQIVND (reference sequence).

The chain combines TRBV15 with TRBJ1-5; D remains unclear. V was cut by 0 bases and J by 6 bases, with 9 bases left in between. Per the germline V gene, CDR1 is LNHNV and CDR2 is YYDKDF (reference sequence). The CDR3 extends over 14 amino acids. The CDR3 spells CATSRETGIQPQHF. The DNA for the CDR3 is TGTGCCACCAGCAGAGAGACGGGGATTCAGCCCCAGCATTTT.

V usage is TRBV7-3 and J usage is TRBJ1-1; a weak D match, TRBD1 (5 bases). The V end was cut by 3 bases, the J end by 1 base, with 6 bases between. This CDR3 region has 13 residues. Germline lookup yields CDR1 SGHTA and CDR2 FQGTGA. CDR3: CASSLDTNTEAFF. The CDR3, as DNA: TGTGCCAGCAGCTTGGACACGAACACTGAAGCTTTCTTT.

On this clone itself: The conserved closing phenylalanine or tryptophan is absent in this CDR3, likely reflecting a read error. This chain connects TRBV5-1 to TRBJ2-7; tentative D call: TRBD1 (6 bases). This CDR3 contains 14 residues. The V and J ends lost 4 bases and 2 bases respectively, with 13 bases between them. Germline assignment: CDR1 SGHRS and CDR2 YFSETQ. In DNA, the CDR3 is TGCGCCAGCAGCCCCGGACAGAGACCCTACGAGCAGTACCTC. This sequence encodes CASSPGQRPYEQYL.

The chain has TRBV4-2 and TRBJ1-2, with D possibly TRBD1 on 6 matching bases. In germline, CDR1 is LGHNA, CDR2 YNFKEQ. The CDR3 is 15 amino acids. Trimming removed 1 base from V and 3 bases from J, with 12 bases in between. The CDR3 DNA reads as TGTGCCAGCAGCCAAGCCACAGGGAAGGACTATGGCTACACCTTC. Amino acid sequence: CASSQATGKDYGYTF.

The chain recombines TRBV7-8 with TRBJ2-5, with D tentatively TRBD1 (6 bases). The J call is doubtful: the DNA matches TRBJ2-7 better. This CDR3 contains 15 residues. CDR1 and CDR2 from the germline V gene are SGHVS and FQNEAQ. CDR3 amino acids: CASSLESGVSYEQYF. Written as DNA, the CDR3 is TGTGCCAGCAGCTTAGAGTCAGGGGTATCCTACGAGCAGTACTTC.